The T cell receptor beta chain described here comes from a study of blood T cells in healthy people across ages. Background on the study: About one barcoded beta molecule per two T cells was the capture yield of template switching.

Then a second PCR, running roughly 7 to 11 cycles, was carried out with a sample-barcoded 5' primer and a J-beta primer mix. TCRdb re-derived calls from the 5' RACE reads in MiXCR, one entry per CDR3 protein. Of hundreds of thousands of distinct CDR3 sequences in the sample, 24% were seen once. PBMCs, at least 7 million per sample, were isolated. There are 14 residues in the CDR3. V lost 6 bases, J lost 6 bases, and 5 bases stayed unmatched. The germline CDR1 and CDR2 sequences are SNHLY and FYNNEI. A few counts support this clonotype. This same sample was also taken into another study, of T cells of mothers and their children. As that report states: Healthy Caucasian mothers, a few in number, and their six children were the donors. Random nucleotides (2-4) and sample barcodes were added by the M1S primer used in the second PCR.

The source material was blood. The origin of this receptor is a boy younger than 18 in good health. The chain carries TRBV2 and TRBJ2-2, with 9 bases aligning to TRBD1. The CDR3 is CASSPDRGSGELFF. The CDR3 coding sequence is TGTGCCAGCAGCCCGGACAGGGGATCCGGGGAGCTGTTTTTT.